The clone carrying this TCR beta chain was counted only a few times. Its specificity is unknown. Researchers took blood at baseline, on cycle 4 day 1, and on cycle 7 day 1. The sample comes from a study of OX40 agonist ivuxolimab in advanced cancers. Study overall: Antecedent anti-PD-1, anti-PD-L1 or anti-CTLA-4 therapy was permissible, with under 50% having received some. Regarding the study as a whole: With doses of 0.1-3.0 mg/kg, partial responders showed among the lowest clonal expansion.

TCRdb's copy holds only in-frame clones and misses some; the assay was immunoSEQ multiplex PCR. Found here are 80,000 or so clones, roughly 93% of them singletons; the top ten hold 0.25% to 0.35%. The CDR3 runs 15 residues. The ends were cut back, 4 bases at V and 9 bases at J, with 19 bases in the middle. Looked up from germline, CDR1 is MGHDK and CDR2 is SYGVNS. This sequence joins TRBV25-1 and TRBJ1-5; possible D gene TRBD1, 6 bases. This clonotype was sampled from an adult with an advanced solid tumor such as melanoma, head and neck, liver or kidney cancer. This specimen consisted of CD4+ or CD8+ T cells sorted from blood, obtained in a trial of the OX40 agonist ivuxolimab. CDR3 bases: TGTGCCAGCAGTGTGGGGGACATCGATGCCGCGCCCCAGCATTTT. Translation: CASSVGDIDAAPQHF.